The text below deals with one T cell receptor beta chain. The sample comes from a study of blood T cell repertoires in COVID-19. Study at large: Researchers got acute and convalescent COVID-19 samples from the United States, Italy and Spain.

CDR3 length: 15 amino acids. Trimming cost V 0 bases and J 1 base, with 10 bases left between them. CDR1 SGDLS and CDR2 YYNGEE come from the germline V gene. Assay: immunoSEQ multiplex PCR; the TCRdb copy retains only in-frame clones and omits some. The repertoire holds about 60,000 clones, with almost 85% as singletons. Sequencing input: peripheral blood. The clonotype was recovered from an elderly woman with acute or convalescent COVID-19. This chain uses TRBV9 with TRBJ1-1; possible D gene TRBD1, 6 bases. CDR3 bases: TGTGCCAGCAGCGTAGGAGACAGGACGAACACTGAAGCTTTCTTT. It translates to CASSVGDRTNTEAFF.